The 23 T cell receptor beta chains below were found in one sample sequenced in a study of T-cell reconstitution after alpha-beta-depleted transplantation in children. A library of TCRbeta sequences, prepared with unique molecular identifiers, was generated. One entry per CDR3 protein, called by TCRdb with MiXCR from the PCR reads. The profile covers 200,000 to 250,000 distinct CDR3 sequences, with about a tenth appearing a single time and 28% taken by the ten largest. The source material was PBMCs, sampled before TCRalphabeta/CD19-depleted stem cell transplant. Receptors were obtained from a child in the first two years of life with acute myeloid leukemia, due to receive a stem cell transplant.

This clonotype came up many times. The chain is built from TRBV20-1 and TRBJ2-1; a possible D gene is TRBD2 (5 bases). This CDR3 comprises 11 residues. Germline V gene lookup returns CDR1 DFQATT and CDR2 SNEGSKA (reference sequence). V was trimmed by 3 bases and J by 6 bases, leaving 6 bases between them. As DNA, the CDR3 is TGCAGTGCTAGGGAGGTCAATGAGCAGTTCTTC. As protein: CSAREVNEQFF.

The rearrangement links TRBV29-1 to TRBJ2-7, with 7 bases fitting TRBD1. V lost 7 bases, J lost 2 bases, and 8 bases stayed unmatched. Germline lookup yields CDR1 SQVTM and CDR2 ANQGSEA. The CDR3 contains 13 residues. The CDR3 spells CSAILGQTYEQYF. The CDR3 DNA sequence: TGCAGCGCGATACTGGGACAGACCTACGAGCAGTACTTC.

The CDR3 region has the DNA TGTGCCGACCGGACTAGCGTGACCGGGGAGCTGTTTTTT. Translated, it gives CADRTSVTGELFF. The chain has TRBV12-3 or TRBV12-4 and TRBJ2-2, with 9 bases fitting TRBD2. V lost 11 bases to trimming and J lost 5 bases; unmatched junction nucleotides: 6. This CDR3 comprises 13 residues.

There are many counts of this clonotype. The chain recombines TRBV11-1 with TRBJ2-1; tentatively, D is TRBD1 or TRBD2 (6 bases each). With 5 bases removed from V and 4 bases from J, the gap between germline ends came to 18 bases. Germline V lookup: CDR1 SGHAT, CDR2 FQDESV (reference sequence). This CDR3 is built from 16 residues. The CDR3 DNA is TGTGCCAGCAGCGTAAGGGGCGGGACAAGTTACAATGAGCAGTTCTTC. This gives the protein CASSVRGGTSYNEQFF.

This clonotype occurred many times. The V call is TRBV3-1, the J call TRBJ1-3; D is uncertain. CDR3 length: 14 amino acids. V shed 5 bases and J shed 3 bases, with 11 bases lying between them. Germline V gene sequence: CDR1 LGHDT, CDR2 YNNKEL (reference sequence). The CDR3 region has the DNA TGTGCCAGCAGCGCATGGCGGGATGGAAACACCATATATTTT. Protein: CASSAWRDGNTIYF. Full variable domain (missing parts from reference TRBV3-1 and TRBJ1-3): DTAVSQTPKYLVTQMGNDKSIKCEQNLGHDTMYWYKQDSKKFLKIMFSYNNKELIINETVPNRFSPKSPDKAHLNLHINSLELGDSAVYFCASSAWRDGNTIYFGEGSWLTVV.

This clonotype was counted at least ten times. V and J are TRBV9 and TRBJ1-1; tentative D call: TRBD1 (5 bases). Germline V gene data show CDR1 as SGDLS and CDR2 as YYNGEE. The CDR3 is 14 amino acids. V was shortened by 2 bases and J by 3 bases, with 11 bases between the two germline ends. The chain's CDR3 is CASSVGTRHTEAFF. The CDR3 coding sequence is TGTGCCAGCAGCGTGGGGACGAGGCACACTGAAGCTTTCTTT.

The sample holds many counts of this clonotype. V usage is TRBV20-1 and J usage is TRBJ2-5; 12 bases align to TRBD2. In germline, CDR1 is DFQATT, CDR2 SNEGSKA (reference sequence). CDR3 length: 15 residues. After removal of 6 bases from V and 6 bases from J, the junction contained 11 bases not matched to a gene. The CDR3 spells CSASLAGGPTKTQYF. The CDR3 DNA is TGCAGTGCCTCGCTAGCGGGAGGGCCGACGAAGACCCAGTACTTC.

The CDR3: CASSPLAGWTGELFF. CDR3 nucleotide sequence: TGTGCCAGCAGCCCTCTAGCGGGGTGGACCGGGGAGCTGTTTTTT. The gene calls are TRBV3-1 and TRBJ2-2; 9 bases fit TRBD2. V was clipped by 4 bases and J by 5 bases; unmatched bases: 5. CDR3 length: 15 residues. Germline assignment: CDR1 LGHDT and CDR2 YNNKEL (reference sequence).

This clonotype was recorded at least ten times. The chain uses TRBV18 and TRBJ2-2, with 9 bases lining up with TRBD1. This CDR3 has 13 residues. J gave up 4 bases and V 8 bases, and 2 bases lay outside the gene matches. CDR1 KGHSH and CDR2 LQKENI come from the germline V gene. The CDR3 bases are TGTGCCAGCGGGGACAGGGTCACCGGGGAGCTGTTTTTT. Translation: CASGDRVTGELFF.

This clonotype came up many times. The chain couples TRBV20-1 to TRBJ2-5; the D gene is possibly TRBD2 (5 bases). CDR1 and CDR2 (germline): DFQATT, SNEGSKA (reference sequence). The V end lost 2 bases, the J end lost 1 base, and 8 bases lay between the germline ends. The CDR3 contains 13 residues. DNA for the CDR3: TGCAGTGCTAGAAGCGGCATCCAAGAGACCCAGTACTTC. Encoded protein: CSARSGIQETQYF.

This clonotype showed up many times. This sequence joins TRBV20-1 and TRBJ2-3, with 11 bases fitting TRBD2. Germline CDR1 and CDR2: DFQATT and SNEGSKA (reference sequence). The CDR3 contains 15 residues. Trimming took 2 bases from V and 2 from J; bases not matched to a gene: 3. The CDR3 DNA follows: TGCAGTGCTAGACTAGCGGGAGGTTTCACAGATACGCAGTATTTT. Encoded protein: CSARLAGGFTDTQYF.

This clonotype has a count of ten or more. The rearrangement joins TRBV3-1 to TRBJ1-5; D is perhaps TRBD1 (5 bases). The germline V gene has CDR1 LGHDT and CDR2 YNNKEL (reference sequence). The CDR3 runs to 16 residues. Trimming took off 1 base at V and 6 bases at J, with 16 bases between the two ends. This chain's CDR3 is CASSQGIVQGGQPQHF. The CDR3 DNA sequence: TGTGCCAGCAGCCAAGGAATTGTGCAGGGTGGTCAGCCCCAGCATTTT.

This clonotype was recorded many times. The chain uses TRBV2 and TRBJ1-2, with D perhaps TRBD1 (5 bases). The V gene's germline CDR1 is SNHLY and CDR2 FYNNEI. V lost 3 bases and J 12 bases, leaving 11 bases between the germline ends. The CDR3 totals 11 residues. As DNA, the CDR3 is TGTGCCAGCAGTGATGGACATTCCAACACCTTC. It yields the protein CASSDGHSNTF.

This clonotype was seen at least ten times. CDR3 bases: TGTGCCAGCAGGCCTAGGGGGGATACGCAGTATTTT. Translating gives CASRPRGDTQYF. The chain combines TRBV7-3 with TRBJ2-3; a possible D gene is TRBD1 (6 bases). The CDR3 runs to 12 residues. With 6 bases removed from V and 6 bases from J, the gap between germline ends came to 10 bases. CDR1 is SGHTA, CDR2 FQGTGA, per germline.

In this sample, this clonotype turned up many times. This chain links TRBV5-1 with TRBJ2-7; 12 bases match TRBD2. CDR1 and CDR2 (germline): SGHRS, YFSETQ. The CDR3 is 21 amino acids. V trimming: 0 bases; J trimming: 0 bases; junction bases outside the gene matches: 16. The CDR3, as DNA: TGCGCCAGCAGCTTGGCCCCAACGGCTAGCGGGAGGGCCGACGCCTCCTACGAGCAGTACTTC. It translates to CASSLAPTASGRADASYEQYF.

This clonotype was recorded at least ten times. This chain connects TRBV7-2 to TRBJ2-1; D uncertain. This CDR3 has 15 amino acids. Germline CDR1 is SGHTA and CDR2 is FQGNSA. V was clipped by 4 bases and J by 4 bases, with 14 bases between them. CDR3 nucleotides: TGTGCCAGCAGCTCCCGCTTCGAGTGGTACAATGAGCAGTTCTTC. It translates to CASSSRFEWYNEQFF.

The table lists this clonotype with many counts. This chain connects TRBV7-3 to TRBJ1-1, with D hard to call. V lost 3 bases and J lost 5, with 10 bases in between. This CDR3 contains 13 residues. Germline assignment: CDR1 SGHTA and CDR2 FQGTGA. As DNA, the CDR3 is TGTGCCAGCAGCTTCACTAGGGAGACTGAAGCTTTCTTT. Translated, it gives CASSFTRETEAFF.

This clonotype was observed at least ten times. The chain employs TRBV3-1 and TRBJ2-1, with 7 bases fitting TRBD2. CDR3 length: 15 residues. J gave up 5 bases and V 5 bases, and 9 bases lay outside the gene matches. Germline-derived CDR1 and CDR2 are LGHDT and YNNKEL (reference sequence). DNA for the CDR3: TGTGCCAGCAGCGCGACTAGCCTCGGCCACAATGAGCAGTTCTTC. It encodes CASSATSLGHNEQFF.

This clonotype was counted at least ten times. V usage is TRBV20-1 and J usage is TRBJ2-1; tentatively, D is TRBD2 (5 bases). The germline CDR1 and CDR2 sequences are DFQATT and SNEGSKA (reference sequence). CDR3 length: 11 residues. CDR3 residues: CRVDRRNEQFF. CDR3 bases: TGCAGAGTGGACCGGAGGAATGAGCAGTTCTTC.

This clonotype was seen repeatedly, ten times or more. The V and J genes are TRBV27 and TRBJ1-2; D gene uncertain. Germline values: CDR1 MNHEY, CDR2 SMNVEV (reference sequence). This CDR3 has 14 amino acids. Trimming cost V 0 bases and J 4 bases, with 9 bases left between them. The DNA of the CDR3 is TGTGCCAGCAGTTTATCGCCCCTGGCCTATGGCTACACCTTC. This translates into CASSLSPLAYGYTF.

The sample holds many counts of this clonotype. This chain links TRBV24-1 with TRBJ2-1; TRBD1 matches at 7 bases. This CDR3 has 16 amino acids. With 2 bases clipped from V and 6 bases from J, the junction kept 9 bases outside the gene matches. CDR1 and CDR2 from the germline V gene are KGHDR and SFDVKD. The CDR3 nucleotides are TGTGCCACCAGTGATTCACAGGGGCGGGTATCCAATGAGCAGTTCTTC. Translating it yields CATSDSQGRVSNEQFF.

The chain couples TRBV14 to TRBJ2-7, with 7 nucleotides matching TRBD1. Germline CDR1 is SGHDN and CDR2 is FVKESK. The CDR3 sequence is 12 residues long. With 5 bases clipped from V and 9 bases from J, the junction kept 7 bases outside the gene matches. CDR3 in amino acids: CASSNDRVVQYF. DNA for the CDR3: TGTGCCAGCAGCAACGACAGGGTGGTGCAGTACTTC.

This clonotype appeared many times. This chain joins TRBV29-1 and TRBJ2-7; D may be TRBD1 or TRBD2 (5 bases each). Trimming took off 4 bases at V and 4 bases at J, with 11 bases between the two ends. This CDR3 is 12 amino acids long. Germline CDR1 reads SQVTM; CDR2 reads ANQGSEA. CDR3: CSVAGAGYEQYF. CDR3 coding DNA: TGCAGCGTTGCCGGGGCGGGTTACGAGCAGTACTTC.